This T cell receptor (beta chain) was captured by sequencing in a study of blood T cell repertoires in COVID-19. Overall study context: Acute and convalescent COVID-19 samples came from the United States, Italy and Spain.

Germline values: CDR1 SGHDN, CDR2 FVKESK. Unmatched junction bases numbered 14, after V lost 9 bases and J lost 9 bases. The CDR3 has 15 amino acids. This clone was seen only once. Authors' methods: Estimates of nucleated cell counts were drawn from the amplification of reference gene primers. TCRdb's table, derived via immunoSEQ multiplex PCR, lists solely in-frame clones and lacks some. V and J calls and clone size are copied from that table; D and trimming were computed from the DNA. The sample has around 190,000 clones; around nine tenths are singletons. This TCR came from a man between 18 and 35 years old with active or convalescent COVID-19. The chain is built from TRBV14 and TRBJ1-6; 7 bases align to TRBD1. Input material: peripheral blood. In DNA, the CDR3 is TGTGCCAGGTATCCCGGACAGGCAGATTGTTCACCCCTCCACTTT. It is translated as CARYPGQADCSPLHF.